The present T cell receptor beta chain was sequenced within a study of T cells after yellow fever vaccination. Study context: Preparation of fractions with low cell numbers was performed using SMART-Seq v4 Ultra Low Input.

Whole-study findings and limits: Most clones from primary vaccination were detected again post-booster (around 96% CD4, around 88% CD8). Overlap between CD4 and CD8 compartments was detected for a small share of clonotypes.

Template-switching 5'RACE yielded the TCR cDNA; a universal primer site and UMIs were added in the process. TCRdb processed the 5' RACE reads anew with MiXCR; each CDR3 protein has one entry. The sample holds a few hundred thousand distinct CDR3 sequences, around 7% seen once. Trimming left V 0 bases short and J 1 base short, with 11 bases between. CDR3 length: 16 residues. Germline assignment: CDR1 LNHNV and CDR2 YYDKDF (reference sequence). Note on this clonotype: What it binds is not known.

This TCR was recovered from a man aged 18 to 30 who received the YFV17D yellow fever vaccine. The sample in question was PBMCs, obtained 35 to 50 days after the first yellow fever vaccination. The gene calls are TRBV15 and TRBJ2-3; weak D call: TRBD1 (6 bases). CDR3 region: CATSRDQGSGTDTQYF. CDR3 bases: TGTGCCACCAGCAGAGACCAGGGGTCTGGCACAGATACGCAGTATTTT.